This TCR beta chain appears in the sequencing data of a study of shared clonotypes between healthy human individuals. General study points: Blood was the only sampled material, and tissue repertoires likely differ.

This clone was seen only once. The antigen is unknown. Clones were sequenced by immunoSEQ multiplex PCR, and TCRdb holds only the in-frame ones, with some missing. This sample has about 2 million clones, with 90% to 95% found just once. The CDR3 runs to 14 residues. Trimming removed 2 bases from V and 9 bases from J, with 14 bases in between. Germline lookup yields CDR1 MNHNS and CDR2 SASEGT. Nashville, Tennessee was home to all donors, who were Caucasian adults. V is TRBV6-1 and J is TRBJ1-5, with unresolved D. Source material: naive CD4+ T cells sorted from blood. Subset noted: CD45RA+ positively selected. The sequence was obtained from a man younger than 35 in good health. In DNA, the CDR3 is TGTGCCAGCAGTGAATCGAAAAGGATTTGGCCCCAGCATTTT. Its translation: CASSESKRIWPQHF.